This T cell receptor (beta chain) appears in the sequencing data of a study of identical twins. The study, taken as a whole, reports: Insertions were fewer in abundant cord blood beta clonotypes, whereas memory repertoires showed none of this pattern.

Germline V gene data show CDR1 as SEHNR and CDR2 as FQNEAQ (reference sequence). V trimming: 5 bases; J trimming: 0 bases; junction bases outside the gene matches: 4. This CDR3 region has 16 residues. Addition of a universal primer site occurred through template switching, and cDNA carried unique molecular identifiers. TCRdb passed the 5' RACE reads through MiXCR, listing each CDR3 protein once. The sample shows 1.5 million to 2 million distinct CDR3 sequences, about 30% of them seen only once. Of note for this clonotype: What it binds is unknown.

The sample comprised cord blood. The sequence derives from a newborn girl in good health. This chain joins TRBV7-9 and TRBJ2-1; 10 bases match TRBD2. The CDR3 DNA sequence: TGTGCCAGCAGCCTTAGCGGGGGGACCTCCTACAATGAGCAGTTCTTC. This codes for CASSLSGGTSYNEQFF. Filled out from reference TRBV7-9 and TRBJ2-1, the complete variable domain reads DTGVSQNPRHKITKRGQNVTFRCDPISEHNRLYWYRQTLGQGPEFLTYFQNEAQLEKSRLLSDRFSAERPKGSFSTLEIQRTEQGDSAMYLCASSLSGGTSYNEQFFGPGTRLTVL.